The rows below give T cell receptor beta chains drawn from one sample of a study of shared clonotypes between healthy human individuals. The repertoire was sequenced with immunoSEQ multiplex PCR; TCRdb's copy has only in-frame clones and lacks some. The sample shows around 2,000,000 clones, about 92% of them seen only once. Sequencing was done on a sample of naive CD8+ T cells from PBMCs. These receptors came from a man aged 18 to 30 in good health. Some clones in this sample may be carry-over from other donors' samples. The CDR3 runs from the conserved cysteine through the conserved F or W. A D gene is named only where the DNA matches it firmly. Clone size, where shown, is once, few, many, or a class for clones that have expanded.

d_call	v_call	j_call	clone_size	cdr3_nt	cdr3_aa
-	TRBV7-9	TRBJ2-3	-	TGTGCCAGCAGCTTAGTTTTCACGGGGAGCACAGATACGCAGTATTTT	CASSLVFTGSTDTQYF
-	TRBV4-1	TRBJ1-2	-	TGCGCCAGCAGCCAAACCGTGGACAGTAACTATGGCTACACCTTC	CASSQTVDSNYGYTF
TRBD2	TRBV15	TRBJ2-7	-	TGTGCCACCAGCCCCACTAAGGCGGCTAGCGGGAGCCACGAGCAGTACTTC	CATSPTKAASGSHEQYF
TRBD2	TRBV5-1	TRBJ2-1	-	TGCGCCAGCAGCATGCGTCCTAGCGGGAGCGGCGATGAGCAGTTCTTC	CASSMRPSGSGDEQFF
-	TRBV9	TRBJ2-2	-	TGTGCCAGCAGCGCCCCCCTGGTGGAAGGGAACACCGGGGAGCTGTTTTTT	CASSAPLVEGNTGELFF
-	TRBV28	TRBJ2-7	-	TGTGCCAGCGGGCTAGCCTCAATGATTTACGAGCAGTACTTC	CASGLASMIYEQYF
-	TRBV5-6	TRBJ2-7	-	TGTGCCAGCAGCTTGCTGGGTAGCGCTGATGTGAAAGGCGAGCAGTACTTC	CASSLLGSADVKGEQYF
TRBD1	TRBV7-9	TRBJ2-7	-	TGTGCCAGCAGCTCTTCGGGACAGTCCTCCTACGAGCAGTACTTC	CASSSSGQSSYEQYF
-	TRBV7-9	TRBJ1-4	-	TGTGCCAGCAGCCGGGTACAAACTAATGAAAAACTGTTTTTT	CASSRVQTNEKLFF
-	TRBV13	TRBJ2-7	-	TGTGCCAGCAGCTTAGCCACAGGGACGGGCTCCGAGCAGTACTTC	CASSLATGTGSEQYF
-	TRBV30	TRBJ2-7	-	TGTGCCTGGAGTAGGGGGGGCCCATACGAGCAGTACTTC	CAWSRGGPYEQYF
TRBD1	TRBV6-1	TRBJ2-7	-	TGTGCCAGCAGTGAGGGACAGGGATTCTACGAGCAGTACTTC	CASSEGQGFYEQYF
TRBD2	TRBV7-9	TRBJ2-2	-	TGTGCCAGCAGCTTAGACAGCGGGGGTGTCGTCGGGGAGCTGTTTTTT	CASSLDSGGVVGELFF
-	TRBV4-1	TRBJ2-7	-	TGCGCCAGCAGCAATAGACAGGGACTCTTCTACGAGCAGTACTTC	CASSNRQGLFYEQYF
-	TRBV11-2	TRBJ1-1	once	TGTGCCAGCAGCCCTCCAGGTCGCACTGAAGCTTTCTTT	CASSPPGRTEAFF
-	TRBV6-1	TRBJ1-5	-	TGTGCCAGCAGTGAAAACGGGGGTCAGCCCCAGCATTTT	CASSENGGQPQHF
-	TRBV4-3	TRBJ2-7	-	TGCGCCAGCAGCCAAGGGGCCGGGGAAAAGGTCTTC	CASSQGAGEKVF
TRBD1	TRBV28	TRBJ1-2	-	TGTGCCAGCAGTTTAACGGGACAGGAGGGAACAGGTGGCTACACCTTC	CASSLTGQEGTGGYTF
TRBD2	TRBV11-2	TRBJ2-3	-	TGTGCCAGCAGCTTATGGACTAGCGGCAGCACAGATACGCAGTATTTT	CASSLWTSGSTDTQYF
-	TRBV7-5	TRBJ1-2	once	TGTGCCAGAAACATGCAGGGGGCGGACTATGGCTACACCTTC	CARNMQGADYGYTF
TRBD2	TRBV6-6	TRBJ2-1	-	TGTGCCAGCAGACCCGGGACTAGCTACAATGAGCAGTTCTTC	CASRPGTSYNEQFF
TRBD2	TRBV4-1	TRBJ2-1	-	TGCGCCAGCAGCCCCCCCGTCGCGGGAGGGCAGCATGAGCAGTTCTTC	CASSPPVAGGQHEQFF
-	TRBV7-6	TRBJ1-1	-	TGTGCCAGCAGCCCACGTCCTTCGGAGAGCACTGAAGCTTTCTTT	CASSPRPSESTEAFF
-	TRBV5-1	TRBJ2-3	-	TGCGCCAGCAGGGACAGAAGCACAGATACGCAGTATTTT	CASRDRSTDTQYF
-	TRBV4-1	TRBJ1-2	-	TGCGCCAGCAGCCCTCTAGAGAGGGGTAACTATGGCTACACCTTC	CASSPLERGNYGYTF
-	TRBV9	TRBJ1-1	-	TGTGCCAGCAGCGTCCAAACAGGGAGGTCCGGGAACACTGAAGCTTTCTTT	CASSVQTGRSGNTEAFF
-	TRBV5-1	TRBJ1-2	once	TGCGCCAGCAGCCCGGCGGACCTACGGCAGGGACCTAGCTATGGCTACACCTTC	CASSPADLRQGPSYGYTF
TRBD1	TRBV14	TRBJ1-1	few	TGTGCCAGCAGCCTGGGACAGTACACTGAAGCTTTCTTT	CASSLGQYTEAFF
-	TRBV19	TRBJ2-7	-	TGTGCCAGTAGTATCCGGGCGGCCCACGAGCAGTACTTC	CASSIRAAHEQYF
-	TRBV18	TRBJ2-7	-	TGTGCCAGCTCACCGGATCCAAGGGGCGAGCAGTACTTC	CASSPDPRGEQYF
-	TRBV6-6	TRBJ1-2	-	TGTGCCAGCAGTTACAGAGACGGAAACTATGGCTACACCTTC	CASSYRDGNYGYTF
-	TRBV2	TRBJ1-4	once	TGTGCCAGCAGTGAAACAGGGACAACTAATGAAAAACTGTTTTTT	CASSETGTTNEKLFF
TRBD1	TRBV27	TRBJ2-2	-	TGTGCCAGCAGTTTATTACGGACAGGGGGAACCGGGGAGCTGTTTTTT	CASSLLRTGGTGELFF
TRBD2	TRBV4-1	TRBJ2-1	once	TGCGCCAGCAGCCAAGATGGGACTAGGAGCGGCCTTGGGGATGAGCAGTTCTTC	CASSQDGTRSGLGDEQFF
-	TRBV10-1	TRBJ2-7	few	TGCGCCAGCAGTATGGATATGCACGAGCAGTACTTC	CASSMDMHEQYF
-	TRBV4-1	TRBJ1-6	once	TGCGCCAGCAGCCAAGTTGTGAGTTCACCCCTCCACTTT	CASSQVVSSPLHF
TRBD2	TRBV13	TRBJ2-7	-	TGTGCCAGCAGCCCCCGCGGGCGGGAGTACGAGCAGTACTTC	CASSPRGREYEQYF
-	TRBV6-5	TRBJ2-1	-	TGTGCCAGCAGTTACTCAGGGTCCCGCGAGCAGTTCTTC	CASSYSGSREQFF
-	TRBV29-1	TRBJ1-1	-	TGCAGCGTCCCTAGGGGCTTGGACACTGAAGCTTTCTTT	CSVPRGLDTEAFF
-	TRBV27	TRBJ2-1	-	TGTGCCAGCAGTTCCGACGCTAACGAATACAATGAGCAGTTCTTC	CASSSDANEYNEQFF
-	TRBV27	TRBJ2-7	-	TGTGCCAGCAGGGACGGATACTCCTACGAGCAGTACTTC	CASRDGYSYEQYF
TRBD1	TRBV7-3	TRBJ2-7	-	TGTGCCAGCAGCCCGACCCCCGCAGGGGGCGACGAGCAGTACTTC	CASSPTPAGGDEQYF